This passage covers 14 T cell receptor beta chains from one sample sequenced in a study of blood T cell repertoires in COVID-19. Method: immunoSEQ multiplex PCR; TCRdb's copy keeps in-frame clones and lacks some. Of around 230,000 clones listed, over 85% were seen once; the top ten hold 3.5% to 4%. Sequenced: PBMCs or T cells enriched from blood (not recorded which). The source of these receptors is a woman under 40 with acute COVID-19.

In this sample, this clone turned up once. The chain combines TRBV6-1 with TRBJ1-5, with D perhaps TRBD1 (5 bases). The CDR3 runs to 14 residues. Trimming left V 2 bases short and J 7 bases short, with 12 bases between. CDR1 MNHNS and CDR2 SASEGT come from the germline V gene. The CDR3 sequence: CASSEQGLVQPQHF. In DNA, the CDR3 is TGTGCCAGCAGTGAACAGGGATTAGTACAGCCCCAGCATTTT.

CDR3 DNA: TGTGCCAGCAGACAAGGGGGATTGAACACTGAAGCTTTCTTT. This sequence encodes CASRQGGLNTEAFF. J is TRBJ1-1 and V is TRBV11-2, with TRBD1 as a possible D gene (6 bases). With 6 bases removed from V and 0 bases from J, the gap between germline ends came to 11 bases. The germline gives CDR1 SGHAT, CDR2 FQNNGV. The CDR3 consists of 14 residues. The full variable domain, completed using reference TRBV11-2 and TRBJ1-1, is EAGVAQSPRYKIIEKRQSVAFWCNPISGHATLYWYQQILGQGPKLLIQFQNNGVVDDSQLPKDRFSAERLKGVDSTLKIQPAKLEDSAVYLCASRQGGLNTEAFFGQGTRLTVV.

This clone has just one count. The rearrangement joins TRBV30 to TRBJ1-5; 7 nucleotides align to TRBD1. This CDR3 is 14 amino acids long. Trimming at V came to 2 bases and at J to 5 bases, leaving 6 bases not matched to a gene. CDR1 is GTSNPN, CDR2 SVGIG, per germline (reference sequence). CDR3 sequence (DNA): TGTGCCTGGAGTTTTAACAGGGGTGATCAGCCCCAGCATTTT. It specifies CAWSFNRGDQPQHF.

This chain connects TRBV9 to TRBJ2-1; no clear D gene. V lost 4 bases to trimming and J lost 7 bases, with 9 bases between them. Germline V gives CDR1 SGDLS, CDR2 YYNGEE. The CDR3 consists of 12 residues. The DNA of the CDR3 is TGTGCCAGCAGCCGTAGTGAAAATGAGCAGTTCTTC. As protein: CASSRSENEQFF.

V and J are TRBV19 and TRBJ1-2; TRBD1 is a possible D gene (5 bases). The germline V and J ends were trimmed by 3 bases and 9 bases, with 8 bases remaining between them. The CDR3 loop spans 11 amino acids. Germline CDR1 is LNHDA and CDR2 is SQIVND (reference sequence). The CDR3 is CASSMGTSYTF. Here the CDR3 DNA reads TGTGCCAGTAGTATGGGGACTAGCTACACCTTC.

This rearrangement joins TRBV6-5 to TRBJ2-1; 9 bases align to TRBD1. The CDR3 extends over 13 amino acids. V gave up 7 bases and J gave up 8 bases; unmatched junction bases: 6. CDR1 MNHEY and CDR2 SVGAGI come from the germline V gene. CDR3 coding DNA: TGTGCCAGCAAACGGACAGGGGTGGATGAGCAGTTCTTC. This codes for CASKRTGVDEQFF.

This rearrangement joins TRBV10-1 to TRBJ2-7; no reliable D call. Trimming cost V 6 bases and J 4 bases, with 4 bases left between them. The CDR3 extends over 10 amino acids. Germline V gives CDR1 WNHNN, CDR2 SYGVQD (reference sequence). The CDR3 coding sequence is TGCGCCAGCAGCAATTACGAGCAGTACTTC. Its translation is CASSNYEQYF.

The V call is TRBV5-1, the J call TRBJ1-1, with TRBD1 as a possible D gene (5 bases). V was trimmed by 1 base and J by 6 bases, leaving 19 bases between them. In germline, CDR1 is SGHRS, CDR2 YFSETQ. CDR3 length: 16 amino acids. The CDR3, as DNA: TGCGCCAGCAGCTTGTCGGGAAATGGGGGAGGATCTGAAGCTTTCTTT. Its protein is CASSLSGNGGGSEAFF.

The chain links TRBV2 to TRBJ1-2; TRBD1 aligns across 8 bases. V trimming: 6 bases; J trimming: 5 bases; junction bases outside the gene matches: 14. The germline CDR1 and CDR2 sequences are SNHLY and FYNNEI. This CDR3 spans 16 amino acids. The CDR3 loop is CASRGGQRQGMYGYTF. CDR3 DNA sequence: TGTGCCAGCAGAGGGGGGCAGAGACAGGGGATGTATGGCTACACCTTC.

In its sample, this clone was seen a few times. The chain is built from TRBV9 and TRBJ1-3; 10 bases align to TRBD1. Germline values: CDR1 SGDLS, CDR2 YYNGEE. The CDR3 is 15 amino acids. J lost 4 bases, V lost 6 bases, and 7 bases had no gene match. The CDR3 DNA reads TGTGCCAGCACCCCCGGGACAGGGGCAGGAAACACCATATATTTT. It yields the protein CASTPGTGAGNTIYF.

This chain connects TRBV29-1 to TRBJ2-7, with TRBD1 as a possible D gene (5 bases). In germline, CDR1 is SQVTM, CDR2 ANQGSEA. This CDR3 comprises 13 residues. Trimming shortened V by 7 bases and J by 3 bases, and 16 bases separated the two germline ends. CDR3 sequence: CSAAAGLIYEQYF. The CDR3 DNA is TGCAGCGCCGCCGCAGGGCTCATCTACGAGCAGTACTTC.

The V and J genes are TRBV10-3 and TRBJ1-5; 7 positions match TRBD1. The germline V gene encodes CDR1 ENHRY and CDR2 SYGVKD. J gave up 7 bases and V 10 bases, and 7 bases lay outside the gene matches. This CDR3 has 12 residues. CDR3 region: CASTGVEQPQHF. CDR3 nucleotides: TGTGCCAGCACAGGGGTGGAACAGCCCCAGCATTTT.

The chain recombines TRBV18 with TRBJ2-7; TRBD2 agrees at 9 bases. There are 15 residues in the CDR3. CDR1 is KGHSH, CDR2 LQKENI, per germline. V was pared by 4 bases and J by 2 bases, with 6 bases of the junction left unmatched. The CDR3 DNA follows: TGTGCCAGCTCACAAGGGACTAGCCCACCCTACGAGCAGTACTTC. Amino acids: CASSQGTSPPYEQYF.

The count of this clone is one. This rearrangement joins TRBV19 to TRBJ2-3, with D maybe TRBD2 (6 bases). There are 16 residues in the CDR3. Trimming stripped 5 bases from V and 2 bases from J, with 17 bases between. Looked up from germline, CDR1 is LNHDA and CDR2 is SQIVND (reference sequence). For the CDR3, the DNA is TGTGCCAGTAGTGTAGCAACCGGGGGACCCACAGATACGCAGTATTTT. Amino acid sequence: CASSVATGGPTDTQYF.